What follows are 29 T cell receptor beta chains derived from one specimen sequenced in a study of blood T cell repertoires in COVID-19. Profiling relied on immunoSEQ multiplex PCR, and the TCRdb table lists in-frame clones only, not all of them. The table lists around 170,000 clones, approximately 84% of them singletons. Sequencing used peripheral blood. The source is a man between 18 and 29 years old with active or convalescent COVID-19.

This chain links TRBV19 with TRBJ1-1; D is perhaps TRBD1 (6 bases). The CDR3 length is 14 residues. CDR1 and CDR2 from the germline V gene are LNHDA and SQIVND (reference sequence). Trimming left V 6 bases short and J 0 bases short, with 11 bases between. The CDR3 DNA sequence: TGTGCCAGTAGCTCGACAGGAGTGAACACTGAAGCTTTCTTT. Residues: CASSSTGVNTEAFF.

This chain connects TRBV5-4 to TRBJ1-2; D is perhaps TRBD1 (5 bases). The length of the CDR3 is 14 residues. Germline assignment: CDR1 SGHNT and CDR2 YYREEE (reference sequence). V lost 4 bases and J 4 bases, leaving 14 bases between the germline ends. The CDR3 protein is CASSGQRAGYGYTF. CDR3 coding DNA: TGTGCCAGCAGCGGACAACGGGCTGGCTATGGCTACACCTTC. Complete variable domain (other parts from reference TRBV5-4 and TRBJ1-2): ETGVTQSPTHLIKTRGQQVTLRCSSQSGHNTVSWYQQALGQGPQFIFQYYREEENGRGNFPPRFSGLQFPNYSSELNVNALELDDSALYLCASSGQRAGYGYTFGSGTRLTVV.

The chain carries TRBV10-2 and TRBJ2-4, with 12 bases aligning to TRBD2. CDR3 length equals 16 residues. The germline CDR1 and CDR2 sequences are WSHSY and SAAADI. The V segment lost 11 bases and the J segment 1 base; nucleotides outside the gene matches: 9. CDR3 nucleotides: TGCGCCGGCTCTAGCGGGAGGGCCGAGGCCAAAAACATTCAGTACTTC. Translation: CAGSSGRAEAKNIQYF.

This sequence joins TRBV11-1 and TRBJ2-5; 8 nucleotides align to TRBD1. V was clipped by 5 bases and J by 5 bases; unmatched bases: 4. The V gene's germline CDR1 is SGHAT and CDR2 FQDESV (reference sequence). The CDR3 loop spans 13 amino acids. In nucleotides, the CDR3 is TGTGCCAGCAGCCAGGACAGGGTGGAGACCCAGTACTTC. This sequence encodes CASSQDRVETQYF.

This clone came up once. CDR3 amino acids: CASSQDIEGTGKHYGYTF. In nucleotides, the CDR3 is TGTGCCAGTAGCCAGGACATCGAAGGGACAGGGAAGCACTATGGCTACACCTTC. The chain carries TRBV19 and TRBJ1-2, with 9 bases matching TRBD1. This CDR3 has 18 residues. The V and J ends lost 6 bases and 3 bases, in that order; junction bases with no gene match: 17. Germline CDR1 is LNHDA and CDR2 is SQIVND (reference sequence).

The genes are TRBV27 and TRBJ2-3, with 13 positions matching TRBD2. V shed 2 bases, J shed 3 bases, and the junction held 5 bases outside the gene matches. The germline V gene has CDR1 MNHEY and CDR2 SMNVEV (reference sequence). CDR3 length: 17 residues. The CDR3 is CASSLRGLAGRTDTQYF. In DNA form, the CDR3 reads TGTGCCAGCAGTTTAAGGGGACTAGCGGGAAGGACAGATACGCAGTATTTT.

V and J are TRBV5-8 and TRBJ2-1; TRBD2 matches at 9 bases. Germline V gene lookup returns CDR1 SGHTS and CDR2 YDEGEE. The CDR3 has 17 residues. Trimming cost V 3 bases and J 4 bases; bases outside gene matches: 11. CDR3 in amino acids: CASSWVGLAARYNEQFF. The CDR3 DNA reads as TGTGCCAGCAGCTGGGTGGGACTAGCCGCCCGATACAATGAGCAGTTCTTC. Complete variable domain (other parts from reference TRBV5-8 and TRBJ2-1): EAGVTQSPTHLIKTRGQQATLRCSPISGHTSVYWYQQALGLGLQFLLWYDEGEERNRGNFPPRFSGRQFPNYSSELNVNALELEDSALYLCASSWVGLAARYNEQFFGPGTRLTVL.

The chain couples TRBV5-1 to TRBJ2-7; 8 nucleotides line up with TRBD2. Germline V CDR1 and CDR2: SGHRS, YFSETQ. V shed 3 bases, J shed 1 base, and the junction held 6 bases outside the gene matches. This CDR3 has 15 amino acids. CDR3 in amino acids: CASSSSVAGSYEQYF. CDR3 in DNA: TGCGCCAGCAGCTCATCTGTAGCGGGGTCCTACGAGCAGTACTTC.

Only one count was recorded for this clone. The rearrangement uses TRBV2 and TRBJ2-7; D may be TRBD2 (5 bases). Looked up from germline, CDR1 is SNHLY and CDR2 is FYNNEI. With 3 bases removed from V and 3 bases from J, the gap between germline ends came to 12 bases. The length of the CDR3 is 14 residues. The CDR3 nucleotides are TGTGCCAGCAGTGACCCGGGGTATGGCTACGAGCAGTACTTC. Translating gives CASSDPGYGYEQYF.

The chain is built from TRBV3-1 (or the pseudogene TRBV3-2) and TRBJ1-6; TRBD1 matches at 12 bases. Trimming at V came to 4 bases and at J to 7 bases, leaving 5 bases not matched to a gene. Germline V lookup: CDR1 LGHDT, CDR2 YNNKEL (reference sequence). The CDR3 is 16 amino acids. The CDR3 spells CASSPWDRGRNSPLHF. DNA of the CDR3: TGTGCCAGCAGCCCCTGGGACAGGGGGCGGAATTCACCCCTCCACTTT.

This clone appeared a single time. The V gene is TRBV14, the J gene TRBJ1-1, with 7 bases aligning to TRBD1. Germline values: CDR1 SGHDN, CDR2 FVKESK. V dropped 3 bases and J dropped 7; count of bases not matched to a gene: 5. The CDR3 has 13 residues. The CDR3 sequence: CASSQGGQHEAFF. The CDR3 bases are TGTGCCAGCAGCCAGGGGGGACAGCATGAAGCTTTCTTT.

Here the CDR3 DNA reads TGCAGCGGGGGGGCCCACTATGGCTACACCTTC. Translation: CSGGAHYGYTF. The chain joins TRBV20-1 to TRBJ1-2; a weak D match, TRBD1 (6 bases). The CDR3 has 11 amino acids. Germline CDR1 reads DFQATT; CDR2 reads SNEGSKA (reference sequence).

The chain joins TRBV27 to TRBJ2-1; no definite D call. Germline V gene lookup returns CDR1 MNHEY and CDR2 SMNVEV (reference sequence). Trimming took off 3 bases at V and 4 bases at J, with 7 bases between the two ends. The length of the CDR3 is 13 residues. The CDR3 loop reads CASSLTPYNEQFF. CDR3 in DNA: TGTGCCAGCAGTTTGACACCTTACAATGAGCAGTTCTTC.

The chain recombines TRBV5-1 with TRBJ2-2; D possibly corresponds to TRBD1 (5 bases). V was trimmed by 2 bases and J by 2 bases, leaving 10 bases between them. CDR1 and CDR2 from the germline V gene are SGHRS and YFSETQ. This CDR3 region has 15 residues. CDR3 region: CASSLGASNTGELFF. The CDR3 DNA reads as TGCGCCAGCAGCTTAGGGGCTTCCAACACCGGGGAGCTGTTTTTT.

In DNA form, the CDR3 reads TGTGCCAGCAGCTTGGCCCTGGGAGGGGGAAATCAGCCCCAGCATTTT. Translated: CASSLALGGGNQPQHF. The chain carries TRBV5-8 and TRBJ1-5; a possible D gene is TRBD1 (6 bases). This CDR3 contains 16 residues. Looked up from germline, CDR1 is SGHTS and CDR2 is YDEGEE. V lost 0 bases to trimming and J lost 4 bases, with 14 bases between them. Together with reference TRBV5-8 and TRBJ1-5, the CDR3 gives the full variable domain: EAGVTQSPTHLIKTRGQQATLRCSPISGHTSVYWYQQALGLGLQFLLWYDEGEERNRGNFPPRFSGRQFPNYSSELNVNALELEDSALYLCASSLALGGGNQPQHFGDGTRLSIL.

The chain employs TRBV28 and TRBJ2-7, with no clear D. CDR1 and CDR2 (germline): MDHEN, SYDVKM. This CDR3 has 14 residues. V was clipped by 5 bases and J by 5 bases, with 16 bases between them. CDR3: CASSLPRSIDEQYF. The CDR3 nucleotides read TGTGCCAGCAGTCTCCCCCGCTCTATCGACGAGCAGTACTTC.

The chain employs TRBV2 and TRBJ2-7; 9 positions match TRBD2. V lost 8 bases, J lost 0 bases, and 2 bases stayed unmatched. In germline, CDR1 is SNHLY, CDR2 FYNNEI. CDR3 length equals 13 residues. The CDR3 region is CASQREASYEQYF. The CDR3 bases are TGTGCCAGCCAGCGGGAGGCCTCCTACGAGCAGTACTTC.

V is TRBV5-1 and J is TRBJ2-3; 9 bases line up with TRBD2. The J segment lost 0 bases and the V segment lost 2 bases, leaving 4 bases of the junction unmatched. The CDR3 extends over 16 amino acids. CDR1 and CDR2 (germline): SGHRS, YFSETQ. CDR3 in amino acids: CASSLGSGGSTDTQYF. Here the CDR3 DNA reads TGCGCCAGCAGCTTAGGTAGCGGGGGAAGCACAGATACGCAGTATTTT.

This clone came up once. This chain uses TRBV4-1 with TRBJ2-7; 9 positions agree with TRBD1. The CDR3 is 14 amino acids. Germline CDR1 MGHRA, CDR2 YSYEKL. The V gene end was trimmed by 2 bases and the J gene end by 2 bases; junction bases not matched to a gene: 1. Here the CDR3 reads CASSQRQGAYEQYF. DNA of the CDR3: TGCGCCAGCAGCCAAAGACAGGGGGCCTACGAGCAGTACTTC.

The CDR3, as DNA: TGTGCCTGGAGCGGGACACCTACCACTGAAGCTTTCTTT. Protein product: CAWSGTPTTEAFF. The rearrangement joins TRBV30 to TRBJ1-1, with D possibly TRBD1 on 6 matching bases. V lost 3 bases, J lost 4 bases, and 12 bases lay in between. The CDR3 runs to 13 residues. Germline values: CDR1 GTSNPN, CDR2 SVGIG (reference sequence).

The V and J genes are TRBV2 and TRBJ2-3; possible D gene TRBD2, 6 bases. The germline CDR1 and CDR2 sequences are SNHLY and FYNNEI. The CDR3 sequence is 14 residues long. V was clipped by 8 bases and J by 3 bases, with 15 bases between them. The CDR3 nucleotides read TGTGCCAGCTTACTAGCTCGGCGGACAGATACGCAGTATTTT. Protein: CASLLARRTDTQYF.

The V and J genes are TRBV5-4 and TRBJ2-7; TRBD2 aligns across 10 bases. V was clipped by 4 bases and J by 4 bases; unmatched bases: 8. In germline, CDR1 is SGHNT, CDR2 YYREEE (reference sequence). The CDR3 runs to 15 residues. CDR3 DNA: TGTGCCAGCAGCCCCCCCGGACTAGCGGTGTACGAGCAGTACTTC. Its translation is CASSPPGLAVYEQYF. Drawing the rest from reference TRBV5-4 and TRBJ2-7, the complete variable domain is ETGVTQSPTHLIKTRGQQVTLRCSSQSGHNTVSWYQQALGQGPQFIFQYYREEENGRGNFPPRFSGLQFPNYSSELNVNALELDDSALYLCASSPPGLAVYEQYFGPGTRLTVT.

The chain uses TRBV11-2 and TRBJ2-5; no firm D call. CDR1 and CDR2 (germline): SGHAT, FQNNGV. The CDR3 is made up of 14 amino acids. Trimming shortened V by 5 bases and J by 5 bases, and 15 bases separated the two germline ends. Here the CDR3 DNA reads TGTGCCAGCAGCCCCGGAGTGGTGAAGGAGACCCAGTACTTC. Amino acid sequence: CASSPGVVKETQYF. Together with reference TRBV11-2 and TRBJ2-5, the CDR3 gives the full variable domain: EAGVAQSPRYKIIEKRQSVAFWCNPISGHATLYWYQQILGQGPKLLIQFQNNGVVDDSQLPKDRFSAERLKGVDSTLKIQPAKLEDSAVYLCASSPGVVKETQYFGPGTRLLVL.

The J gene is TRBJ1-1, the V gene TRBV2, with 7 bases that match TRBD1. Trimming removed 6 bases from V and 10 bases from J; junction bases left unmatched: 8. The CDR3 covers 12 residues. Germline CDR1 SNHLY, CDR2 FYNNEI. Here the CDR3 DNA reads TGTGCCAGCAGCGATGGACAGGATGGAGCTTTCTTT. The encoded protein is CASSDGQDGAFF.

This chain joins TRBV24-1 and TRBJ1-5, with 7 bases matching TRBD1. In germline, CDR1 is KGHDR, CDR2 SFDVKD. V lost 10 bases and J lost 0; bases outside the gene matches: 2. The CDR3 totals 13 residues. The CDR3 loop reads CATGTVSNQPQHF. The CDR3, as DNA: TGTGCCACGGGGACAGTTAGCAATCAGCCCCAGCATTTT.

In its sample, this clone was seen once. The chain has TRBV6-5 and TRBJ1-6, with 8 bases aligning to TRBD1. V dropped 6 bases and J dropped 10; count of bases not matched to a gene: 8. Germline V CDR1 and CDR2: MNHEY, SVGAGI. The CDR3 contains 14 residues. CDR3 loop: CASRKQGGISPLHF. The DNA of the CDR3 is TGTGCCAGCAGAAAACAGGGGGGGATATCACCCCTCCACTTT.

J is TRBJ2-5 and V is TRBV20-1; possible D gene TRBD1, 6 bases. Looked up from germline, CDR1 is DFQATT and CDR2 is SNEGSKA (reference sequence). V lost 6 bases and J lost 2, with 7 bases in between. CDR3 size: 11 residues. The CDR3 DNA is TGCAGTGCGCAGGGGCAAGAGACCCAGTACTTC. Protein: CSAQGQETQYF.

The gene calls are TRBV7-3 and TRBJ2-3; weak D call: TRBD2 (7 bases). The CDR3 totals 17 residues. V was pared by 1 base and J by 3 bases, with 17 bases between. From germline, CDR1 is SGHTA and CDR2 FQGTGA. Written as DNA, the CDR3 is TGTGCCAGCAGCTTAAGCCCCGGGGGGCGCGGGACAGATACGCAGTATTTT. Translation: CASSLSPGGRGTDTQYF.

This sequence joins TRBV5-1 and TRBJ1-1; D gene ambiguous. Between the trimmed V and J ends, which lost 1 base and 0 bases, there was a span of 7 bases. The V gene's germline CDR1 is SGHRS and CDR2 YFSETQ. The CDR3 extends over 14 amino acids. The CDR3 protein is CASSLTTVNTEAFF. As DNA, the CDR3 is TGCGCCAGCAGCTTGACCACGGTGAACACTGAAGCTTTCTTT.